A single sample is the source of the 13 T cell receptor beta chains below, sequenced in a study of cytomegalovirus exposure and HLA in healthy donors. The PCR employed 60 Vbeta primers together with 13 Jbeta primers. Produced via immunoSEQ multiplex PCR; TCRdb's table is partial and in-frame only. The sample consists of over 150,000 clones, 60% to 85% of them appearing once. Sample: PBMCs. The receptor set was obtained from a man aged 25 to 40 in good health and CMV-seropositive.

The chain carries TRBV30 and TRBJ1-3, with 9 bases that match TRBD1. The CDR3 is 13 amino acids. After removal of 5 bases from V and 3 bases from J, the junction contained 2 bases not matched to a gene. Germline V gene lookup returns CDR1 GTSNPN and CDR2 SVGIG (reference sequence). The CDR3 bases are TGTGCCTGGGGGACAGGGAGTGGAAACACCATATATTTT. Translating gives CAWGTGSGNTIYF.

This chain joins TRBV11-1 and TRBJ2-3; 9 bases are a match to TRBD1. Germline assignment: CDR1 SGHAT and CDR2 FQDESV (reference sequence). V shed 5 bases and J 2 bases; nucleotides not matched to a gene: 5. The CDR3 sequence is 15 residues long. CDR3 residues: CASSAGQGVTDTQYF. CDR3 sequence (DNA): TGTGCCAGCAGCGCGGGACAGGGAGTCACAGATACGCAGTATTTT.

This chain links TRBV7-9 with TRBJ1-4; D gene ambiguous. This CDR3 has 15 amino acids. The V and J ends lost 4 bases and 0 bases respectively, with 9 bases between them. Germline V gene lookup returns CDR1 SEHNR and CDR2 FQNEAQ (reference sequence). CDR3 residues: CASSSRAATNEKLFF. The CDR3 DNA is TGTGCCAGCAGCTCCCGCGCCGCAACTAATGAAAAACTGTTTTTT.

The chain couples TRBV11-2 to TRBJ1-1; D is unclear. The ends were cut back, 3 bases at V and 2 bases at J, with 7 bases in the middle. The CDR3 spans 13 residues. Germline V gene data show CDR1 as SGHAT and CDR2 as FQNNGV. CDR3 in amino acids: CASSFRLNTEAFF. DNA for the CDR3: TGTGCCAGCAGCTTCCGCCTAAACACTGAAGCTTTCTTT.

The genes are TRBV4-2 and TRBJ1-1; weak D call: TRBD1 (5 bases). Trimming took 7 bases from V and 4 from J, leaving 13 bases between them. Germline V gene sequence: CDR1 LGHNA, CDR2 YNFKEQ. The CDR3 consists of 13 residues. As DNA, the CDR3 is TGTGCCAGCACTAGGGGCGGAAGCACTGAAGCTTTCTTT. Amino acids: CASTRGGSTEAFF.

This clone was detected a few times. The gene calls are TRBV6-6 and TRBJ1-1; D unclear. The length of the CDR3 is 13 residues. Germline CDR1 reads MNHNY; CDR2 reads SVGAGI (reference sequence). V lost 2 bases and J lost 2, with 6 bases in between. DNA for the CDR3: TGTGCCAGCAGTTACCCGGGAAACACTGAAGCTTTCTTT. Its translation is CASSYPGNTEAFF.

The chain couples TRBV5-6 to TRBJ1-6; TRBD1 aligns across 9 bases. The CDR3 is 14 amino acids. The V gene end was trimmed by 2 bases and the J gene end by 14 bases; junction bases not matched to a gene: 8. Germline CDR1 is SGHDT and CDR2 is YYEEEE. CDR3 protein: CASSFVGQGMALHF. For the CDR3, the DNA is TGTGCCAGCAGCTTTGTGGGACAGGGTATGGCCCTCCACTTT.

The V call is TRBV30, the J call TRBJ2-2; unclear D gene. The CDR3 loop spans 14 amino acids. V lost 0 bases and J 4 bases, leaving 9 bases between the germline ends. CDR1 is GTSNPN and CDR2 is SVGIG in the germline V gene (reference sequence). The DNA of the CDR3 is TGTGCCTGGAGTGTACTCAGGTTCACCGGGGAGCTGTTTTTT. Its protein is CAWSVLRFTGELFF. The complete variable domain, with remaining parts taken from reference TRBV30 and TRBJ2-2, reads SQTIHQWPATLVQPVGSPLSLECTVEGTSNPNLYWYRQAAGRGLQLLFYSVGIGQISSEVPQNLSASRPQDRQFILSSKKLLLSDSGFYLCAWSVLRFTGELFFGEGSRLTVL.

The rearrangement links TRBV2 to TRBJ1-4; the D gene is possibly TRBD1 (5 bases). CDR1 and CDR2 from the germline V gene are SNHLY and FYNNEI. V was cut by 7 bases and J by 5 bases, with 11 bases left in between. This CDR3 spans 13 amino acids. The CDR3 region has the DNA TGTGCCAGCACGGACACCCTGAATGAAAAACTGTTTTTT. Its protein product is CASTDTLNEKLFF.

The chain couples TRBV7-9 to TRBJ1-6, with a weak D call TRBD1 (5 bases). There are 15 residues in the CDR3. From germline, CDR1 is SEHNR and CDR2 FQNEAQ (reference sequence). Trimming stripped 2 bases from V and 7 bases from J, with 12 bases between. The CDR3: CASSLISGPNSPLHF. CDR3 in DNA: TGTGCCAGCAGCTTAATATCAGGGCCCAATTCACCCCTCCACTTT.

V is TRBV11-3 and J is TRBJ2-3, with 8 bases fitting TRBD2. The germline V gene has CDR1 SGHNT and CDR2 YENEEA. This CDR3 has 15 amino acids. The J segment lost 4 bases and the V segment lost 0 bases, leaving 3 bases of the junction unmatched. The chain's CDR3 is CASSLDGGGADTQYF. DNA of the CDR3: TGTGCCAGCAGCTTAGACGGGGGGGGCGCAGATACGCAGTATTTT.

This clone was counted a single time. J is TRBJ1-5 and V is TRBV12-5, with D tentatively TRBD1 (5 bases). Germline-derived CDR1 and CDR2 are LGHNT and FRNRAP. Trimming removed 3 bases at V and 7 bases at J, with 13 bases between. CDR3 length: 14 residues. The CDR3 reads CASGLNLGRQPQHF. The CDR3 coding sequence is TGTGCTAGTGGTTTAAATTTGGGGCGACAGCCCCAGCATTTT.

The chain combines TRBV11-3 with TRBJ2-1, with 11 positions matching TRBD2. This CDR3 has 15 residues. Looked up from germline, CDR1 is SGHNT and CDR2 is YENEEA. V shed 5 bases and J 8 bases; nucleotides not matched to a gene: 8. CDR3 loop: CASSDQTSGEHEQFF. The CDR3 DNA reads as TGTGCCAGCAGCGACCAGACTAGCGGGGAGCATGAGCAGTTCTTC.